This T cell receptor beta chain is from a study of T cells in Graves' hyperthyroidism and ophthalmopathy. Study overall: Peripheral blood was secured at the point of initial diagnosis, before any treatment. Findings and limits, study-wide: Ophthalmopathy was identified by the model a median roughly six months ahead of onset. Ophthalmopathy cases were set apart from stable hyperthyroidism by a 13 V-J model.

The V and J ends lost 0 bases and 4 bases, in that order; junction bases with no gene match: 7. Germline values: CDR1 MGHRA, CDR2 YSYEKL. The CDR3 totals 17 residues. With regard to this clonotype: What it binds is unknown.

Researchers took RNA transcripts and amplified the TCR beta CDR3 regions from them. Using the HTBI primer set, a first-round RT-PCR was run on the TCR CDR3. TCRdb passed the multiplex PCR reads through MiXCR, listing each CDR3 protein once. This sample has fewer than 700,000 distinct CDR3 sequences, with approximately 17% found just once. PBMCs were obtained from 10 ml fresh peripheral blood. Sequencing was done on a sample of blood. The chain has TRBV4-1 and TRBJ2-1; 9 bases fit TRBD2. This sequence was found in a woman aged 18-29 years with Graves' ophthalmopathy. The CDR3 region has the DNA TGCGCCAGCAGCCAAGAAAGGGCGGGGGGGAGATACAATGAGCAGTTCTTC. Protein: CASSQERAGGRYNEQFF.